This TCR beta chain was obtained from a study of a mutant IDH1 vaccine in newly diagnosed glioma. At the level of the study: Patients previously underwent radiotherapy, temozolomide, or both, and most underwent both.

Trimming stripped 0 bases from V and 0 bases from J, with 12 bases between. The CDR3 runs 16 residues. CDR1 is KGHSH and CDR2 is LQKENI in the germline V gene. Sequenced by immunoSEQ multiplex PCR; TCRdb stores in-frame clones only, minus some. The data contain 50,000 to 75,000 clones, about 81% of them singletons. The count of this clone is one. The antigen is not known. Time point described: week 5, during vaccination. Every single dose of the vaccine, 300 ug of mutant IDH1 20-mer peptide, came with topical imiquimod. This chain links TRBV18 with TRBJ2-7; perhaps TRBD2 as D (6 bases). The sample was PBMCs, taken from a glioma patient whose treatment included an IDH1 peptide vaccine. The receptor's source is a woman aged 45-65 years with glioma. CDR3: CASSPPDAGYSYEQYF. CDR3 in DNA: TGTGCCAGCTCACCACCAGACGCGGGATACTCCTACGAGCAGTACTTC.